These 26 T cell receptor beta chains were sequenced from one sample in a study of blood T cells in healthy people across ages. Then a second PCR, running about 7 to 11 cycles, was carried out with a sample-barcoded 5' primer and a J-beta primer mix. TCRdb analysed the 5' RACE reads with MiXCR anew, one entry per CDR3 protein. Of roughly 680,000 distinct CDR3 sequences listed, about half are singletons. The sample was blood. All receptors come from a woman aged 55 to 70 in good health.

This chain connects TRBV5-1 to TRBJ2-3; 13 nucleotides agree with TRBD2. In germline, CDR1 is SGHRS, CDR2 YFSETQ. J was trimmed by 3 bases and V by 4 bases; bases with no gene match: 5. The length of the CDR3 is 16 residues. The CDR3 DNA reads TGCGCCAGCAGCCCGGGACTAGCGGGACGAACAGATACGCAGTATTTT. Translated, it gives CASSPGLAGRTDTQYF.

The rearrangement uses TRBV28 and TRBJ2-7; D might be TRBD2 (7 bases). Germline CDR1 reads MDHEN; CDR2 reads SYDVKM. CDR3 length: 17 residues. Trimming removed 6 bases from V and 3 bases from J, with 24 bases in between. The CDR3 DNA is TGTGCCAGCAGCCCCCGGAGGGGGGGGCGTTCTGTCTACGAGCAGTACTTC. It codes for CASSPRRGGRSVYEQYF.

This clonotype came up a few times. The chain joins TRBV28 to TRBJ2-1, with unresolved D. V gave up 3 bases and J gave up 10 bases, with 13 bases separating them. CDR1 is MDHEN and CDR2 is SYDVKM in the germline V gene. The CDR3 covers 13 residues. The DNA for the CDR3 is TGTGCCAGCAGTTTGGGCCAAAGAGTAGAGCAGTTCTTC. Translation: CASSLGQRVEQFF. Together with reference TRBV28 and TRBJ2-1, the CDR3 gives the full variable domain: DVKVTQSSRYLVKRTGEKVFLECVQDMDHENMFWYRQDPGLGLRLIYFSYDVKMKEKGDIPEGYSVSREKKERFSLILESASTNQTSMYLCASSLGQRVEQFFGPGTRLTVL.

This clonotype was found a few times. The CDR3 region has the DNA TGTGCCATCAGTGACCCCCGGGACCGAGTCTCTGGGGCCAACGTCCTGACTTTC. This codes for CAISDPRDRVSGANVLTF. The genes are TRBV10-3 and TRBJ2-6; D tentatively fits TRBD1 or TRBD2 (5 bases each). V was pared by 3 bases and J by 0 bases, with 15 bases between. This CDR3 region has 18 residues. CDR1 is ENHRY and CDR2 is SYGVKD in the germline V gene.

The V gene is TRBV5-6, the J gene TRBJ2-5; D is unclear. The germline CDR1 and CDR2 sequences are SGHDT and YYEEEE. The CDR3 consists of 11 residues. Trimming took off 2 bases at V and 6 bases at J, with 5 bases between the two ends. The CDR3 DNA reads TGTGCCAGCAGCTTCCAGCAGACCCAGTACTTC. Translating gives CASSFQQTQYF.

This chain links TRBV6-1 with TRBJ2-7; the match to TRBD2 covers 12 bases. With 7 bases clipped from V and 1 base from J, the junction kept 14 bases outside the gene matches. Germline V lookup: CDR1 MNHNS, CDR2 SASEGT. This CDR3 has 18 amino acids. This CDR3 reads CASNQGGLAGPYSYEQYF. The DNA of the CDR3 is TGTGCCAGCAATCAAGGCGGACTAGCGGGACCCTATTCCTACGAGCAGTACTTC.

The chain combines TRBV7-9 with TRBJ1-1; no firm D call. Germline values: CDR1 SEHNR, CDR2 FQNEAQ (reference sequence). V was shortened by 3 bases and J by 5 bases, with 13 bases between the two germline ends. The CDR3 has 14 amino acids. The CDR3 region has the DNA TGTGCCAGCAGCTTTGGGTCTTCCGGGACTGAAGCTTTCTTT. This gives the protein CASSFGSSGTEAFF.

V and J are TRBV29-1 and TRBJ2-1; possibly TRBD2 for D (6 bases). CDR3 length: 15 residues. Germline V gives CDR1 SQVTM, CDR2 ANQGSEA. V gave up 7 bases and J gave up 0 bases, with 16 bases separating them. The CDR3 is CSARTAGTSYNEQFF. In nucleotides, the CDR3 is TGCAGCGCCAGGACGGCGGGAACCTCCTACAATGAGCAGTTCTTC.

CDR3 nucleotides: TGCAGTGCTAGGAGACAGTATAGCAATCAGCCCCAGCATTTT. It yields the protein CSARRQYSNQPQHF. This chain joins TRBV20-1 and TRBJ1-5; tentative D call: TRBD1 (5 bases). V lost 3 bases and J lost 0, with 9 bases in between. The CDR3 extends over 14 amino acids. Germline V gene lookup returns CDR1 DFQATT and CDR2 SNEGSKA (reference sequence).

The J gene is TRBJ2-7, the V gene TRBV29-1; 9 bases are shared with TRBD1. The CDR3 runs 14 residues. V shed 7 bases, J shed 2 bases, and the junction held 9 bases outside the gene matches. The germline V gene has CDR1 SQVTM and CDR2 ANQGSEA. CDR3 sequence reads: CSAKKQGAAYEQYF. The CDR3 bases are TGCAGCGCCAAAAAACAGGGGGCGGCCTACGAGCAGTACTTC.

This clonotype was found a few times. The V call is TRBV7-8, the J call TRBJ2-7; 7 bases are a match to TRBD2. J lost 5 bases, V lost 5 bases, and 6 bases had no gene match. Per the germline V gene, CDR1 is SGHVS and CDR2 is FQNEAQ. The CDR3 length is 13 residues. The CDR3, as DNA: TGTGCCAGCAGCCGTCGCGGGAGTAACGAGCAGTACTTC. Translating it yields CASSRRGSNEQYF.

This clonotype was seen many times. CDR3 bases: TGTGCCAGCAGCTTGGATGCCTACAATGAGCAGTACTTC. Translating it yields CASSLDAYNEQYF. This chain joins TRBV7-2 and TRBJ2-1; D remains unclear. The DNA end is a closer match to TRBJ2-7, so the J assignment may be wrong. The CDR3 extends over 13 amino acids. Germline CDR1 SGHTA, CDR2 FQGNSA.

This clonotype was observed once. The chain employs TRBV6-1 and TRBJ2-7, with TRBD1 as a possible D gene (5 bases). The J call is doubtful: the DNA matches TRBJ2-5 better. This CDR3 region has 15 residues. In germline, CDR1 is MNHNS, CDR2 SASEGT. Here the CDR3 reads CASSAVAIGEETQYF. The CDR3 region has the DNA TGTGCCAGCAGTGCCGTAGCCATAGGGGAAGAGACCCAGTACTTC.

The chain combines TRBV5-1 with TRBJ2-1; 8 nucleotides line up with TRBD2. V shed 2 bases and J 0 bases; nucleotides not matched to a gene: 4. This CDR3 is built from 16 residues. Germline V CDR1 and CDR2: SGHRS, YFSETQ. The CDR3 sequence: CASSFRSGSSYNEQFF. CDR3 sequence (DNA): TGCGCCAGCAGCTTCAGAAGCGGGAGCTCCTACAATGAGCAGTTCTTC.

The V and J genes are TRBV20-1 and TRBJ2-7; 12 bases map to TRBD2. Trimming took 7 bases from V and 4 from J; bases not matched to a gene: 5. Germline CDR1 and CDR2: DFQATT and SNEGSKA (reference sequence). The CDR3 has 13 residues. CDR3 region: CSVLTSGGYEQYF. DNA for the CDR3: TGCAGTGTTCTGACTAGCGGGGGATACGAGCAGTACTTC.

DNA of the CDR3: TGCAGCGTAGCGACTAGCGGGACTGCCTACGAGCAGTACTTC. Its translation: CSVATSGTAYEQYF. The chain couples TRBV29-1 to TRBJ2-7; 11 nucleotides align to TRBD2. Germline V gives CDR1 SQVTM, CDR2 ANQGSEA. V was pared by 6 bases and J by 2 bases, with 6 bases of the junction left unmatched. The CDR3 consists of 14 residues.

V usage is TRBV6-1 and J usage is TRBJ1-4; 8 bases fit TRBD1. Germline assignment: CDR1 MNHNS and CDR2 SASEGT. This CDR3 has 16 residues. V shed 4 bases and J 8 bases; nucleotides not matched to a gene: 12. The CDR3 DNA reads TGTGCCAGCAGTGGAGCAGGGGGCGTAAAGTCGGAAAAACTGTTTTTT. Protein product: CASSGAGGVKSEKLFF.

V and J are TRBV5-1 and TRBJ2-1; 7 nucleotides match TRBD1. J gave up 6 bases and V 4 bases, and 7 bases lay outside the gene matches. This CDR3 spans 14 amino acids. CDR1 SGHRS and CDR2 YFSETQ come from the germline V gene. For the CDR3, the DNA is TGCGCCAGCAGCCATGGGACAGTTCGCAATGAGCAGTTCTTC. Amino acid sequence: CASSHGTVRNEQFF.

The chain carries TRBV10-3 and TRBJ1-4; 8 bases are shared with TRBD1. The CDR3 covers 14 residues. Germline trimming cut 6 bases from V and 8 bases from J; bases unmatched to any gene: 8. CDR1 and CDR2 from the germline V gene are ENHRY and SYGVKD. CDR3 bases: TGTGCCATCAGGGGGACAGGCAATGGGGAAAAACTGTTTTTT. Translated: CAIRGTGNGEKLFF.

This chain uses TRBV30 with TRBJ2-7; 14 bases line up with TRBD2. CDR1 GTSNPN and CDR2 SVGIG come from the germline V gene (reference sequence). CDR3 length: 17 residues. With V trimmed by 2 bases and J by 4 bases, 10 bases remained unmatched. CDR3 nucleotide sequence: TGTGCCTGGAGTACCTGGACTAGCGGGAGGATATGGTACGAGCAGTACTTC. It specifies CAWSTWTSGRIWYEQYF.

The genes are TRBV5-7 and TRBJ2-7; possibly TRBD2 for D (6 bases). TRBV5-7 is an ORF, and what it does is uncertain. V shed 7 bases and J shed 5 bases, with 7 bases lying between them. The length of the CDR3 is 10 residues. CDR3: CASWGDEQYF. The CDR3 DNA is TGTGCCAGCTGGGGGGACGAGCAGTACTTC.

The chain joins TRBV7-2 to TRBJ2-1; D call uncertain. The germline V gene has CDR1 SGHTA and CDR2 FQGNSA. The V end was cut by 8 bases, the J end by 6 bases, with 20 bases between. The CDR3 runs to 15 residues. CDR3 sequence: CASGPMASPFNEQFF. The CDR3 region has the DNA TGTGCCAGCGGCCCGATGGCGAGTCCATTCAATGAGCAGTTCTTC.

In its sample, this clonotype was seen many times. The CDR3 DNA reads as TGCAGCGTTGGAAGGCGGGGGGTGACGGGCTACACCTTC. This translates into CSVGRRGVTGYTF. The chain carries TRBV29-1 and TRBJ1-2, with a possible D match to TRBD1 (5 bases). CDR3 length: 13 amino acids. The V gene's germline CDR1 is SQVTM and CDR2 ANQGSEA. The V gene lost 4 bases and the J gene lost 8 bases, with 17 bases spanning the gap. The variable domain in full, completed from reference TRBV29-1 and TRBJ1-2, reads SAVISQKPSRDICQRGTSLTIQCQVDSQVTMMFWYRQQPGQSLTLIATANQGSEATYESGFVIDKFPISRPNLTFSTLTVSNMSPEDSSIYLCSVGRRGVTGYTFGSGTRLTVV.

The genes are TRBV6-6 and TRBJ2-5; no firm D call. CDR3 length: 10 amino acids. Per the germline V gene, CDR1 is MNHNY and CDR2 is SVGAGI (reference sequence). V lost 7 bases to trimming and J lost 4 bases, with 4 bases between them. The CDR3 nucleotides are TGTGCCAGCATGAGAGAGACCCAGTACTTC. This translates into CASMRETQYF.

The CDR3 here is CSARDLAPVRWRNQETQYF. The DNA for the CDR3 is TGCAGTGCTAGAGACCTCGCCCCCGTAAGATGGCGAAACCAAGAGACCCAGTACTTC. The chain combines TRBV20-1 with TRBJ2-5; the D is unclear. The CDR3 loop spans 19 amino acids. In germline, CDR1 is DFQATT, CDR2 SNEGSKA (reference sequence). V shed 0 bases and J shed 0 bases, with 23 bases lying between them.

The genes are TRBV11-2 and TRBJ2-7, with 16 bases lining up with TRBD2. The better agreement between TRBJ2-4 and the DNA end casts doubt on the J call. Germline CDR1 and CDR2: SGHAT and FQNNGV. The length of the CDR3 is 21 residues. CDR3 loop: CASSLVGTSGRASVFRSIQYF. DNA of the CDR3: TGTGCCAGCAGCTTAGTGGGGACTAGCGGGAGGGCCTCTGTATTCAGAAGCATTCAGTACTTC.